The 24 T cell receptor beta chains listed next were all sequenced from one sample in a study of T cell clonotyping in hematopoietic cell transplantation. Libraries were prepared by immunoSEQ multiplex PCR; TCRdb keeps only in-frame clonotypes and omits some of them. The sample contains approximately 15,000 clones, under 90% of which appear only once. Sample: PBMCs, taken 100 days after allogeneic stem cell transplant. These receptors all stem from a male patient between 60 and 69 years old who had an allogeneic stem cell transplant from a related donor, so the T cells may come from the graft donor. Some clones in this sample may be carry-over from other donors' samples.

The chain uses TRBV25-1 and TRBJ2-7; 11 positions match TRBD1. The trim removed 1 base at V and 0 bases at J, leaving 2 bases unmatched. The germline CDR1 and CDR2 sequences are MGHDK and SYGVNS. The CDR3 contains 16 residues. DNA for the CDR3: TGTGCCAGCAGTGAATTGGGGACAGGGGGCTCCTACGAGCAGTACTTC. Protein product: CASSELGTGGSYEQYF.

The table lists this clone with a count of one. The J gene is TRBJ2-2, the V gene TRBV11-2; the D gene is possibly TRBD2 (5 bases). The CDR3 loop spans 15 amino acids. V shed 8 bases and J shed 1 base, with 14 bases lying between them. Germline V gene sequence: CDR1 SGHAT, CDR2 FQNNGV. CDR3 sequence: CASRREPLNTGELFF. CDR3 bases: TGTGCCAGCCGAAGGGAGCCCCTGAACACCGGGGAGCTGTTTTTT.

The rearrangement links TRBV10-3 to TRBJ2-3; D is unclear. Trimming pared 0 bases from V and 1 base from J, leaving 8 bases between. This CDR3 region has 15 residues. CDR1 ENHRY and CDR2 SYGVKD come from the germline V gene. The CDR3 DNA reads TGTGCCATCAGTGAGTCATTTCAACGCACAGATACGCAGTATTTT. Amino acids: CAISESFQRTDTQYF.

This clone was detected only once. The V and J genes are TRBV7-3 and TRBJ2-2, with 8 bases that match TRBD2. Germline V gene sequence: CDR1 SGHTA, CDR2 FQGTGA. The junction had 7 bases not matched to a gene; V was cut back by 6 bases and J by 1 base. The CDR3 spans 16 residues. The CDR3 here is CASRSNAGGNTGELFF. The CDR3 nucleotides are TGTGCCAGCAGATCAAACGCGGGGGGGAACACCGGGGAGCTGTTTTTT.

The chain carries TRBV11-2 and TRBJ1-2; D perhaps matches TRBD1 (5 bases). This CDR3 contains 14 residues. The V gene's germline CDR1 is SGHAT and CDR2 FQNNGV. V was pared by 1 base and J by 7 bases, with 13 bases between. CDR3 sequence reads: CASSLAAGSGGYTF. For the CDR3, the DNA is TGTGCCAGCAGCTTAGCGGCAGGGTCGGGTGGCTACACCTTC.

In this sample, this clone turned up a few times. This sequence joins TRBV13 and TRBJ2-7; D gene uncertain. Trimming pared 2 bases from V and 4 bases from J, leaving 9 bases between. Per germline, CDR1 PRHDT and CDR2 FYEKMQ (reference sequence). This CDR3 spans 13 amino acids. The chain's CDR3 is CASSLPPTYEQYF. The DNA of the CDR3 is TGTGCCAGCAGCTTACCCCCCACATACGAGCAGTACTTC.

The rearrangement joins TRBV19 to TRBJ1-2, with 7 bases lining up with TRBD1. Germline V gives CDR1 LNHDA, CDR2 SQIVND (reference sequence). V lost 1 base to trimming and J lost 4 bases; unmatched junction nucleotides: 9. There are 16 residues in the CDR3. The CDR3 coding sequence is TGTGCCAGTAGTATAGGGGACAGACCGACTGGCTATGGCTACACCTTC. Amino acids: CASSIGDRPTGYGYTF.

In this sample, this clone turned up once. V and J are TRBV19 and TRBJ1-2; D is possibly TRBD1 (6 bases). Trimming stripped 3 bases from V and 6 bases from J, with 14 bases between. CDR1 LNHDA and CDR2 SQIVND come from the germline V gene (reference sequence). CDR3 length: 14 residues. This chain's CDR3 is CASSILAGEDGYTF. Here the CDR3 DNA reads TGTGCCAGTAGTATTTTGGCAGGGGAGGATGGCTACACCTTC.

The CDR3 sequence: CASSLGGRETGEQYF. In DNA form, the CDR3 reads TGTGCCAGCAGCTTAGGGGGCCGGGAGACAGGGGAGCAGTACTTC. The genes are TRBV11-3 and TRBJ2-7; tentative D call: TRBD1 (7 bases). CDR1 is SGHNT and CDR2 is YENEEA in the germline V gene. The CDR3 contains 15 residues. Trimming removed 1 base at V and 7 bases at J, with 17 bases between.

This clone was counted only a few times. V is TRBV11-2 and J is TRBJ1-1, with a tentative D call TRBD1 (5 bases). Trimming removed 6 bases from V and 0 bases from J, with 11 bases in between. Germline CDR1 is SGHAT and CDR2 is FQNNGV. The CDR3 has 14 amino acids. The CDR3 here is CASSGRALNTEAFF. The CDR3, as DNA: TGTGCCAGCAGTGGCAGGGCCTTGAACACTGAAGCTTTCTTT.

The rearrangement uses TRBV5-6 and TRBJ1-2; D unresolved. The V and J ends lost 2 bases and 4 bases respectively, with 18 bases between them. Germline V gives CDR1 SGHDT, CDR2 YYEEEE. There are 16 residues in the CDR3. The CDR3 loop is CASSLPQPIGGYGYTF. Here the CDR3 DNA reads TGTGCCAGCAGCTTACCCCAACCGATCGGTGGCTATGGCTACACCTTC.

CDR3: CASSTTGDYGYTF. CDR3 nucleotides: TGTGCCAGCAGTACGACAGGGGACTATGGCTACACCTTC. This rearrangement joins TRBV2 to TRBJ1-2; 8 bases are a match to TRBD1. With 5 bases clipped from V and 3 bases from J, the junction kept 2 bases outside the gene matches. From germline, CDR1 is SNHLY and CDR2 FYNNEI. The CDR3 extends over 13 amino acids.

This clone was found once. This chain connects TRBV30 to TRBJ1-1, with 9 bases that match TRBD1. Germline trimming cut 4 bases from V and 7 bases from J; bases unmatched to any gene: 10. The CDR3 is made up of 14 amino acids. Germline CDR1 reads GTSNPN; CDR2 reads SVGIG (reference sequence). CDR3 residues: CAWKIRAGQGEAFF. In nucleotides, the CDR3 is TGTGCCTGGAAAATAAGGGCGGGACAGGGTGAAGCTTTCTTT.

The chain couples TRBV2 to TRBJ1-1, with 9 bases that match TRBD1. The CDR3 consists of 15 residues. Germline values: CDR1 SNHLY, CDR2 FYNNEI. Losses at the gene ends were 5 bases for V and 5 bases for J; bases not matched to a gene: 9. The CDR3 region has the DNA TGTGCCAGCAGTCCAGTAGACAGGGGGGGGACTGAAGCTTTCTTT. It translates to CASSPVDRGGTEAFF.

The chain recombines TRBV29-1 with TRBJ1-2; TRBD1 is a possible D gene (6 bases). The CDR3 is made up of 11 amino acids. Trimming stripped 6 bases from V and 4 bases from J, with 9 bases between. Germline CDR1 reads SQVTM; CDR2 reads ANQGSEA. CDR3 in DNA: TGCAGCGTCCTAGGGGGCTATGGCTACACCTTC. This sequence encodes CSVLGGYGYTF.

The J gene is TRBJ2-2, the V gene TRBV28; a weak D match, TRBD1 (5 bases). Germline-derived CDR1 and CDR2 are MDHEN and SYDVKM. The CDR3 covers 14 residues. V dropped 7 bases and J dropped 2 bases, with 11 bases sitting between them. CDR3 nucleotides: TGTGCCAGCACCCTGGGGCGTAACACCGGGGAGCTGTTTTTT. It yields the protein CASTLGRNTGELFF.

The V call is TRBV2, the J call TRBJ2-7; D gene ambiguous. CDR3 length: 14 amino acids. Trimming took off 4 bases at V and 0 bases at J, with 10 bases between the two ends. Germline-derived CDR1 and CDR2 are SNHLY and FYNNEI. The CDR3 sequence is CASSGDILSYEQYF. The CDR3 region has the DNA TGTGCCAGCAGTGGAGACATACTCTCCTACGAGCAGTACTTC.

This chain uses TRBV6-5 with TRBJ1-2; D unresolved. Germline lookup yields CDR1 MNHEY and CDR2 SVGAGI. With 8 bases removed from V and 1 base from J, the gap between germline ends came to 8 bases. The CDR3 extends over 12 amino acids. CDR3 sequence reads: CASRLGNYGYTF. The CDR3 DNA reads as TGTGCCAGCCGTTTGGGTAACTATGGCTACACCTTC.

The V call is TRBV2, the J call TRBJ2-1, with 8 positions matching TRBD2. The germline gives CDR1 SNHLY, CDR2 FYNNEI. V lost 4 bases and J lost 7; bases outside the gene matches: 9. The CDR3 covers 15 residues. CDR3 region: CASSAPGGTRNEQFF. The CDR3 DNA follows: TGTGCCAGCAGTGCACCTGGGGGGACTAGAAATGAGCAGTTCTTC.

This chain uses TRBV29-1 with TRBJ1-1; D is perhaps TRBD1 (6 bases). CDR3 length: 12 residues. Germline-derived CDR1 and CDR2 are SQVTM and ANQGSEA. Trimming took 7 bases from V and 1 from J, leaving 10 bases between them. The CDR3 here is CSGGQKNTEAFF. In nucleotides, the CDR3 is TGCAGCGGCGGACAGAAGAACACTGAAGCTTTCTTT.

This chain joins TRBV5-1 and TRBJ2-7; 9 bases agree with TRBD2. The CDR3 is 15 amino acids. Germline V gene sequence: CDR1 SGHRS, CDR2 YFSETQ. V trimming: 3 bases; J trimming: 2 bases; junction bases outside the gene matches: 6. The CDR3 DNA is TGCGCCAGCAGCTCCAGCGGGGGGCCGGCCTACGAGCAGTACTTC. Amino acids: CASSSSGGPAYEQYF.

This chain connects TRBV9 to TRBJ2-7; D might be TRBD1 (6 bases). CDR1 and CDR2 from the germline V gene are SGDLS and YYNGEE. The germline V and J ends were trimmed by 4 bases and 5 bases, with 16 bases remaining between them. The CDR3 is 14 residues long. Written as DNA, the CDR3 is TGTGCCAGCAGCCCTTGGGACACGGGTAACGAGCAGTACTTC. Protein product: CASSPWDTGNEQYF.

V is TRBV28 and J is TRBJ1-4, with a possible D match to TRBD1 (5 bases). This CDR3 is 16 amino acids long. V was trimmed by 8 bases and J by 4 bases, leaving 20 bases between them. The germline V gene has CDR1 MDHEN and CDR2 SYDVKM. The CDR3 sequence is CASGPADTEYNEKLFF. The CDR3 DNA follows: TGTGCCAGCGGGCCGGCGGACACCGAATATAATGAAAAACTGTTTTTT.

The rearrangement uses TRBV4-3 and TRBJ1-1; weak D call: TRBD1 (6 bases). Trimming stripped 2 bases from V and 5 bases from J, with 15 bases between. CDR3 length: 15 residues. Germline assignment: CDR1 LGHNA and CDR2 YSLEER. The CDR3: CASSQRAGVYTEAFF. CDR3 sequence (DNA): TGCGCCAGCAGCCAAAGAGCAGGGGTGTATACTGAAGCTTTCTTT.